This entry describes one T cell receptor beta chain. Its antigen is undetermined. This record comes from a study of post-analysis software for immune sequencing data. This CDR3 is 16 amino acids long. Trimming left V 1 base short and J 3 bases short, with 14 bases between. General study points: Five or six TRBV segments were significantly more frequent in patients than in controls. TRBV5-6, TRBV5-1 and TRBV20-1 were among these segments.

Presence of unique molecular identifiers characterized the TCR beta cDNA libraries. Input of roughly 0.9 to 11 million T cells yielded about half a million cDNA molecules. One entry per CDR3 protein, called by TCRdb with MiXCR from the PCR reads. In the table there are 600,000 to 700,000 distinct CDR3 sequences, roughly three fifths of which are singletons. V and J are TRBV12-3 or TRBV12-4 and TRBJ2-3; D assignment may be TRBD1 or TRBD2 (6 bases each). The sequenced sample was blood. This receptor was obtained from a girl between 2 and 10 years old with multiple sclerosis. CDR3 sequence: CASSLGWGAATDTQYF. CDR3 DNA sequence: TGTGCCAGCAGTTTAGGGTGGGGGGCAGCGACAGATACGCAGTATTTT.